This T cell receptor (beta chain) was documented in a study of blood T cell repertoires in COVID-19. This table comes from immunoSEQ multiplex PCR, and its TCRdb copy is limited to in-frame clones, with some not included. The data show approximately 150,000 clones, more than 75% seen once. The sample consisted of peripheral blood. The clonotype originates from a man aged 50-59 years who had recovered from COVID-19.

The CDR3 spells CASSVRQTSSGNTIYF. The CDR3 DNA is TGTGCCAGCAGCGTGAGACAAACGAGCTCTGGAAACACCATATATTTT. The gene calls are TRBV2 and TRBJ1-3; D remains unclear. The germline gives CDR1 SNHLY, CDR2 FYNNEI. The CDR3 consists of 16 residues. The V end was cut by 6 bases, the J end by 0 bases, with 15 bases between. Drawing the rest from reference TRBV2 and TRBJ1-3, the complete variable domain is EPEVTQTPSHQVTQMGQEVILRCVPISNHLYFYWYRQILGQKVEFLVSFYNNEISEKSEIFDDQFSVERPDGSNFTLKIRSTKLEDSAMYFCASSVRQTSSGNTIYFGEGSWLTVV.